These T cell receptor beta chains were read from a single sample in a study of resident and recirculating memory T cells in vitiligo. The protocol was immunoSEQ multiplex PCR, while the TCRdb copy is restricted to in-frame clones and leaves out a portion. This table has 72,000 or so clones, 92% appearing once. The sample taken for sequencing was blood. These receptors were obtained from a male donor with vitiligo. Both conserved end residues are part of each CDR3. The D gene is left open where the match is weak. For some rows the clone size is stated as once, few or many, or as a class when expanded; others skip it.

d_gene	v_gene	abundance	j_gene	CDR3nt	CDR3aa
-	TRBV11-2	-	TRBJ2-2	TGTGCCAGCAGCCGCCAACAGGGCTCGAACACCGGGGAGCTGTTTTTT	CASSRQQGSNTGELFF
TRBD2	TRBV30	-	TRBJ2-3	TGTGCCTGGACGGGAGGGGGAGGGTTCACAGATACGCAGTATTTT	CAWTGGGGFTDTQYF
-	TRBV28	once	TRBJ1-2	TGTGCCAGCAGCCCGCACAGGGATGGCTACACCTTC	CASSPHRDGYTF
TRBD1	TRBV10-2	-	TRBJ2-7	TGCGCCAGCGGACAGGGGGGAACCCCCTACGAGCAGTACTTC	CASGQGGTPYEQYF
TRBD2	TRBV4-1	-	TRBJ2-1	TGCGCCAGCAGCCAAGAGACTAGCGGGAGCGGAGAGCAGTTCTTC	CASSQETSGSGEQFF
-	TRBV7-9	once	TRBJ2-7	TGTGCCAGCAGCCCCCGAGGTTCGGGAACCTACGAGCAGTACTTC	CASSPRGSGTYEQYF
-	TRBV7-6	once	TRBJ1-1	TGTGCCAGCAGCTATGGGGTGAGCGGGAACACTGAAGCTTTCTTT	CASSYGVSGNTEAFF
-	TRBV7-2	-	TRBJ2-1	TGTGCCAGCAGCGGGGGCAGGGCCTCCTACAATGAGCAGTTCTTC	CASSGGRASYNEQFF
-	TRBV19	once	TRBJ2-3	TGTGCCAGTAGTAGCCGACAGGTTTGGACAGATACGCAGTATTTT	CASSSRQVWTDTQYF
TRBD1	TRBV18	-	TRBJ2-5	TGTGCCAGCTCTCCCTGGGACAGGGGGCACGGCGCCCAGTACTTC	CASSPWDRGHGAQYF
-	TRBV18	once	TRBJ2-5	TGTGCCAGCTCACTAGGTTATCGGGGAGAGACCCAGTACTTC	CASSLGYRGETQYF
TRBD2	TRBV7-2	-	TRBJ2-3	TGTGCCAGCAGCCCGACTAGCGGGGATACGCAGTATTTT	CASSPTSGDTQYF
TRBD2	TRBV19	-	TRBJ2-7	TGTGCCAGTTCCGGGGGGATGGACGGAAAGGGGCAGTACTTC	CASSGGMDGKGQYF
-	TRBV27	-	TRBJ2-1	TGTGCCAGCAGTTTGAGGTCAAGAGACCCCTACAATGAGCAGTTCTTC	CASSLRSRDPYNEQFF
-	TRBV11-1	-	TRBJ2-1	TGTGCCAGCAGCTTAGGGCCCAGGGGGGATTACAATGAGCAGTTCTTC	CASSLGPRGDYNEQFF
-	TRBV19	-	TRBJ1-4	TGTGCCAGTAGTATTCGGAGGGGTAGAACTAATGAAAAACTGTTTTTT	CASSIRRGRTNEKLFF
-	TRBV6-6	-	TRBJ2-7	TGTGCCAGCAAGGACAGTCAGCTGTCCTACGAGCAGTACTTC	CASKDSQLSYEQYF
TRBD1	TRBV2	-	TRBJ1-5	TGTGCCAGCTTAGACAGGGGGCGCGATCAGCCCCAGCATTTT	CASLDRGRDQPQHF